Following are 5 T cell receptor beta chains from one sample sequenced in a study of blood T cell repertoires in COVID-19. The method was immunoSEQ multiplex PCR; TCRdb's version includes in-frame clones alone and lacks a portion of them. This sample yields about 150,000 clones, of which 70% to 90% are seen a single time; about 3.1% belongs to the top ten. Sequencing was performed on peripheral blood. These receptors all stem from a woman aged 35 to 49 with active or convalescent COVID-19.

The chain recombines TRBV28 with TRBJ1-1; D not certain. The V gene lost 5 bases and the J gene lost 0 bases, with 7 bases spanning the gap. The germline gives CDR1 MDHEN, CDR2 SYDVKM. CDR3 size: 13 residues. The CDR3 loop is CASSPPMNTEAFF. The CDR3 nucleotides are TGTGCCAGCAGTCCCCCTATGAACACTGAAGCTTTCTTT.

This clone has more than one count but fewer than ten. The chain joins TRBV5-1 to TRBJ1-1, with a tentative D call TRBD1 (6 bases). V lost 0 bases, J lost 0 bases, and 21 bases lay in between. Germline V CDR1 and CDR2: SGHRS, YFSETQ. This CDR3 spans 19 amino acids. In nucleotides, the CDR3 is TGCGCCAGCAGCTTGGCCACGACAGGTTCCACCCTGATGAACACTGAAGCTTTCTTT. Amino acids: CASSLATTGSTLMNTEAFF. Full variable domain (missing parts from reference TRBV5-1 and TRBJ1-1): KAGVTQTPRYLIKTRGQQVTLSCSPISGHRSVSWYQQTPGQGLQFLFEYFSETQRNKGNFPGRFSGRQFSNSRSEMNVSTLELGDSALYLCASSLATTGSTLMNTEAFFGQGTRLTVV.

CDR3 sequence (DNA): TGTGCCAGCAGCTTTGTAGGACAGAAAGCTTTCTTT. It specifies CASSFVGQKAFF. The chain uses TRBV7-2 and TRBJ1-1; possible D gene TRBD1, 6 bases. V lost 3 bases and J 9 bases, leaving 11 bases between the germline ends. The CDR3 contains 12 residues. The germline V gene encodes CDR1 SGHTA and CDR2 FQGNSA.

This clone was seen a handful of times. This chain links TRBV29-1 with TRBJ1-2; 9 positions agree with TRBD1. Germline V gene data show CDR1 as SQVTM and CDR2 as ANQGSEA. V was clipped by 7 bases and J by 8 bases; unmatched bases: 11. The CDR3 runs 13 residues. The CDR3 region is CSALPGQGMGYTF. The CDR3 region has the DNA TGCAGCGCTTTACCGGGACAGGGCATGGGCTACACCTTC.

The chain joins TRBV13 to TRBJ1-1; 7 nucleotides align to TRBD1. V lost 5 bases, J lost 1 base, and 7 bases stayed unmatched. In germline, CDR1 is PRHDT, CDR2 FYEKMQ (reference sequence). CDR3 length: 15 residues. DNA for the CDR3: TGTGCCAGCAGCCCGACCGGGACAGAGAACACTGAAGCTTTCTTT. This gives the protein CASSPTGTENTEAFF.